What follows describes a single TCR beta chain. Its antigen remains undetermined. No clone much larger than this one lies a single base away; base qualities are absent. The cohort consisted of 650 to 700 healthy bone marrow donors. At the time of sampling, all cohort members were nominally healthy, though unrecorded immune exposures were likely present. The donor was CMV seropositive and belonged to the group of some 290 seropositive cohort members. A peripheral blood sample was provided by each donor, and peripheral blood mononuclear cells were used for TCR beta sequencing. The Qiagen DNeasy Blood Extraction Kit was used to extract genomic DNA from the blood cell samples. These data are taken from a study of cytomegalovirus exposure and HLA in healthy donors (dated by TCRdb to the late 2010s). Concerning the study at large: An earlier analysis of approximately 640 of the donors reported about 250 Gb of sequence data and about 100 million unique TCR beta sequences from 150 million to 200 million T cells. Around 300 gigabases of sequencing data and approximately 85 million unique TCR sequences were included in an early release covering about 700 HLA-typed donors. The genetic ancestry cluster associated with self-reported Caucasian donors included around four fifths of the roughly 400 genotyped donors. The aim of the study was to test whether cataloging public T cell receptors could identify signatures of past pathogen exposure. The T cell repertoires of 666 subjects were profiled by immunosequencing and related to cytomegalovirus serostatus. A separate validation cohort of roughly 130 different subjects was used in addition to the roughly 700-subject first cohort. To predict cytomegalovirus infection status, the study combined high-throughput TCR immunosequencing, statistical association of individual TCRs with disease status, and machine learning. A later analysis re-examined previously published TCR beta repertoires from 500 to 700 donors and added high-resolution HLA genotyping to investigate patterns of TCR occurrence. The later analysis used no new phenotypic data to find candidate immune exposures, relying instead on TCR beta sequences and their occurrence across donors. In an earlier analysis of 587 of the donors, high-throughput TCR beta sequencing was used to judge whether each TCR beta V gene segment behaved as functional or pseudogenic. Donor age, sex, ethnicity and CMV serostatus were collected together with the repertoire data. In a later genetic analysis, genome-wide SNP genotypes for about three fifths of the roughly 670 donors were used, and that subset was treated as a discovery cohort. All discovery cohort repertoires had been generated using a single sequencing platform. Class I and class II HLA loci were covered by the typing at four-digit resolution. The number of donors typed differed by locus, with about 629-630 for A, B, C, DRB1 and DQB1, roughly 520 for DQA1, over 600 for DPA1, and some 440 for DPB1. Roughly 5 DR-DQ haplotypes were handled as single units for association and clustering because linkage in the cohort was strong. Among over 350 genotyped donors of the cohort, an average of about 240,000 unique TCR beta nucleotide sequences were sequenced per donor, 15% to 20% of them non-productive. Points the paper makes about the study in general: In a later genetic analysis, fewer N-insertions in productive TCRs were reported among donors in an Asian-associated ancestry cluster than the roughly 670-donor mean. The only immune exposure information available for the cohort was CMV serostatus. The cohort was sequenced for TCR beta chains only, and without alpha or paired-chain data the features that could be detected were limited. In the study, some 160 TCR beta chains were listed as associated with cytomegalovirus. Across donors, most TCR sequences were observed very rarely, whereas some public TCRs were present in many individuals. The classifier was reported to diagnose cytomegalovirus status with high specificity and sensitivity in both the original cohort and the validation cohort. In a later analysis, TCR association rates were found to vary across HLA loci, with the most associated TCRs seen for DRB1 alleles and the fewest for HLA-C alleles. In a later analysis, several top co-occurrence clusters were reported to appear linked to parvovirus B19, influenza, CMV and Epstein-Barr virus. In a later analysis, most CMV-associated TCR beta chains were found to appear HLA-restricted, with HLA associations seemingly driven largely by CMV exposure. According to the authors, the approach could potentially be generalized to other disease states and immunological phenotypes. Because some donors lacked HLA typing at each locus, the association tests relied only on the typed subset. A further reported finding was that TCR beta sequences accurately predicted the HLA-A and HLA-B alleles for most subjects in the first cohort. A later analysis associated 15,000 to 20,000 TCR beta sequences with specific HLA alleles at a false discovery rate of 0.05. Because counts were too low, approximately 15 rarely observed V segments, including chromosome 9 orphons, were excluded from the earlier analysis of several hundred of the donors. Linkage disequilibrium might explain the correlated functional status among segregating V segments, but an unknown experimental factor could not be ruled out. A later genetic analysis associated a missense DCLRE1C variant with V-gene and J-gene trimming of TCR beta chains, and an independent cohort replicated the association. Broadly in line with IMGT annotations, most TCR beta V segments showed up in productive rearrangements about 87% or about 30% of the time in an earlier analysis of roughly 590 of the donors. Some IMGT-functional V segments, including TRBV6-2 and TRBV6-3, could not be told apart with the 87-base-pair reads, so those segments were excluded. A cluster of highly shared sequence variants was judged likely to represent a technical artifact of the sequencing pipeline. Roughly uniform sequencing depth across donors was assumed in presence/absence analyses, although this assumption may not hold. In a later analysis, HLA-associated TCR beta chains showed more clonal expansion and lower generation probabilities than non-associated chains that were equally common. A few of the identified cytomegalovirus-associated TCR beta chains were confirmed in vitro to be specific for cytomegalovirus antigens. Assigning TCR associations to individual alleles was difficult when HLA alleles, especially DR and DQ, strongly co-occurred.

Libraries were constructed by the immunoSEQ multiplex PCR assay. A mixture of 60 forward primers for TCR Vbeta segments and 13 reverse primers for TCR Jbeta segments was used in the multiplex PCR. A multiplex PCR assay on genomic DNA amplified the CDR3 region of rearranged TCR beta genes. Amplified TCR beta libraries were sequenced as 87-base-pair reads on the Illumina HiSeq System. The authors' pipeline ran thus. A later analysis tallied 70 million to 100 million unique TCR beta chains across the 700 or so repertoires, and about 12 million of those chains were shared by two or more donors. To remove PCR and sequencing errors, raw reads were error-corrected and collapsed into unique sequences using a nearest-neighbor algorithm that merged closely related sequences. Alignment of CDR3 sequences to IMGT reference sequences was used to assign V, D and J gene segments. For a sequence to be retained, at least a six-nucleotide match to both a V gene segment and a J gene segment was required. A rearrangement was called productive if the CDR3 had no stop codons and remained in frame with V and J, and every other rearrangement was called non-productive. Following IMGT convention, CDR3 was defined as the stretch from the second conserved V-encoded cysteine up to the conserved J-encoded phenylalanine. The earlier analysis of about 560 of the donors excluded any sequence lacking an unambiguous match to a single V gene segment. In an earlier analysis of approximately 500 of the donors, a V segment was called functional when productive rearrangements were above 56.7%, and segregating when the standard deviation between donors exceeded 5%. A statistical classification framework was built for diagnosing cytomegalovirus status from the catalog of TCR beta chain sequences. In a later analysis, V and J genes were assigned by comparing TCR nucleotide sequences against IMGT/GENE-DB human TR gene sequences. Using the TCRdist pipeline, a later analysis assigned CDR3 sequences along with most-parsimonious VDJ recombination scenarios. In a later analysis, each TCR beta chain was defined by its CDR3 amino acid sequence together with its V-gene family, and reads lacking a unique V-gene family were excluded. A later analysis removed roughly 590 highly shared, low-generation-probability nucleotide sequences to deal with suspected cross-contamination and a sequencing artifact. For each public chain, a later analysis derived a clonal expansion index from normalized ranks of inferred template counts within each repertoire. Generation probabilities in a later analysis came from a VDJ recombination model fitted to out-of-frame rearrangements, and those results were checked against IGoR. In a later analysis, TCR-TCR, TCR-HLA and TCR-CMV co-occurrence was scored with hypergeometric tests, and a repertoire-size bias correction was applied to TCR pairs. In a later analysis, false discovery rates were estimated by permuting HLA or CMV assignments 20 times. In a later analysis, co-occurring TCRs were grouped using DBSCAN, with TCRdist sequence similarity added in when clustering inside HLA-allele-positive subsets. Repertoires with fewer than 30,000 or more than 120,000 public chains, plus five repertoires with anomalous nucleotide sharing, were excluded from co-occurrence clustering. TCRdb provides this immuneACCESS table in a form limited to in-frame rearrangements. Some clones are lacking; in checked studies, under half of them reflect an unresolved V gene, and why the rest are absent is not known. V, J and clone size are taken as reported in that table, and D and trimming were inferred from the DNA itself. The sample table lists about 160,000 clones, about 75% of them with a count of one. 4% to 5% of the sample lies in the top ten.

Unmatched junction bases come to 5, with V trimmed by 6 bases and J by 1 base. CDR1 and CDR2 were assigned from the germline V gene as SQVTM and ANQGSEA. The CDR3, cysteine through phenylalanine, is 13 amino acids long. The entry retains the CDR3 DNA only, 39 bases that are in frame from base 1. The sequencing input was PBMCs. The TCR comes from a man younger than 35 in good health and CMV-seropositive. This chain joins TRBV29-1 to TRBJ1-1; a stretch of 7 junction bases matches TRBD1. Here the CDR3 is given as CSVATGANTEAFF. The DNA sequence reads TGCAGCGTGGCTACAGGGGCGAACACTGAAGCTTTCTTT.